The T cell receptor beta chain under discussion was sequenced for a study of cytomegalovirus exposure and HLA in healthy donors. The PCR ran on 60 Vbeta and 13 Jbeta primers. Clones were sequenced by immunoSEQ multiplex PCR, and TCRdb holds only the in-frame ones, with some missing. The table shows roughly 140,000 clones, with about 80% occurring only once. The count of this clone is one. Its antigen remains unidentified. Study results and limitations: A later analysis linked a missense variant in DCLRE1C to the trimming of TCR beta V and J genes. The study put some 150 TCR beta chains on its list as cytomegalovirus-associated.

This CDR3 has 15 residues. V was clipped by 0 bases and J by 6 bases; unmatched bases: 9. Per the germline V gene, CDR1 is SQVTM and CDR2 is ANQGSEA. The J gene is TRBJ2-3, the V gene TRBV29-1, with TRBD2 matching over 7 bases. The sample consisted of PBMCs. The TCR sequence derives from a woman aged 55-70 years in good health and CMV-seropositive. The CDR3 protein is CSVEDFAGAVDTQYF. For the CDR3, the DNA is TGCAGCGTTGAAGATTTCGCGGGAGCGGTGGATACGCAGTATTTT.